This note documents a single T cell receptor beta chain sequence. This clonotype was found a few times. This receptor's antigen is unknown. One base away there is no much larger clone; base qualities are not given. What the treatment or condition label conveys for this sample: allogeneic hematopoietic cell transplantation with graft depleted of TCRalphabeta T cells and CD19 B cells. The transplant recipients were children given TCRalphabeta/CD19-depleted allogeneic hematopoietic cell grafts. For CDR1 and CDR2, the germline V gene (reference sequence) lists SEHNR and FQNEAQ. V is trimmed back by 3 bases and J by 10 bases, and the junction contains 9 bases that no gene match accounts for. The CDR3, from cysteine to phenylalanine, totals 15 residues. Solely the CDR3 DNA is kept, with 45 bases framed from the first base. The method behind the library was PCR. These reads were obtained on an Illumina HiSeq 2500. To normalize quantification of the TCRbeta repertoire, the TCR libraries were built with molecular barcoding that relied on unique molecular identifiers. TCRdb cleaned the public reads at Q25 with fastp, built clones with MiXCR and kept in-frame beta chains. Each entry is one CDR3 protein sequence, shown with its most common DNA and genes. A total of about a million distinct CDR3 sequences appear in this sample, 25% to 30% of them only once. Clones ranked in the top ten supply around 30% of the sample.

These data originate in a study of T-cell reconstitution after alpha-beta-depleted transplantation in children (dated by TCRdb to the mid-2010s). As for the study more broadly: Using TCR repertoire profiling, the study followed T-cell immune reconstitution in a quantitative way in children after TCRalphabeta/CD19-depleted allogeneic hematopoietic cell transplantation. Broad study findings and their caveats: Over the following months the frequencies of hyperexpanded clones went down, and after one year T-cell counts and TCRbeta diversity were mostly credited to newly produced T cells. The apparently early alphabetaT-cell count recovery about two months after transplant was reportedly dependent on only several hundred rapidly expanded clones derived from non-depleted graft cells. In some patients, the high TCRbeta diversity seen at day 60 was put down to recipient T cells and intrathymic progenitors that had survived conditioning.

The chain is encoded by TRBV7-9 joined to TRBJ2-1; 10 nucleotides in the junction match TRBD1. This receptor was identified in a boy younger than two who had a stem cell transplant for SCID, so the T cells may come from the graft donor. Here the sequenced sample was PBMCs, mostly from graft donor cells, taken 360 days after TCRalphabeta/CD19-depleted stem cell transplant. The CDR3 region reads CASSFPQTGGNEQFF. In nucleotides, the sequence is TGTGCCAGCAGCTTTCCCCAGACAGGGGGCAACGAGCAGTTCTTC. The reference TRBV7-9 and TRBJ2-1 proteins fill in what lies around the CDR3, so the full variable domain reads DTGVSQNPRHKITKRGQNVTFRCDPISEHNRLYWYRQTLGQGPEFLTYFQNEAQLEKSRLLSDRFSAERPKGSFSTLEIQRTEQGDSAMYLCASSFPQTGGNEQFFGPGTRLTVL.